The 17 T cell receptor beta chains below were found in one sample sequenced in a study of cytomegalovirus exposure and HLA in healthy donors. Vbeta (60) and Jbeta (13) primers were used in the PCR. Clones were sequenced by immunoSEQ multiplex PCR, and TCRdb holds only the in-frame ones, with some missing. The repertoire holds over 150,000 clones, with approximately 74% as singletons. Sequencing was carried out using PBMCs. All receptors come from a young man in good health and CMV-seronegative.

This chain links TRBV7-2 with TRBJ2-3; TRBD1 agrees at 7 bases. Germline CDR1 reads SGHTA; CDR2 reads FQGNSA. This CDR3 comprises 15 residues. Trimming cost V 3 bases and J 2 bases; bases outside gene matches: 5. This CDR3 is CASSFDRVYTDTQYF. CDR3 bases: TGTGCCAGCAGCTTCGACAGGGTTTACACAGATACGCAGTATTTT.

This clone was observed a single time. V gene TRBV10-3 combines with J gene TRBJ2-7; TRBD2 matches 9 bases. This CDR3 is 15 amino acids long. Unmatched junction bases numbered 11, after V lost 10 bases and J lost 1 base. Germline V gene data show CDR1 as ENHRY and CDR2 as SYGVKD. The CDR3 spells CATLPRLAASYEQYF. DNA of the CDR3: TGTGCCACCCTCCCCCGACTAGCGGCGTCCTACGAGCAGTACTTC.

The V and J genes are TRBV5-1 and TRBJ2-6; 9 positions match TRBD1. Germline V CDR1 and CDR2: SGHRS, YFSETQ. The CDR3 contains 18 residues. Unmatched junction bases numbered 11, after V lost 4 bases and J lost 3 bases. The CDR3: CASSTGQGTSGGANVLTF. As DNA, the CDR3 is TGCGCCAGCAGCACCGGACAGGGGACCTCTGGTGGGGCCAACGTCCTGACTTTC.

This sequence joins TRBV28 and TRBJ1-2; a possible D gene is TRBD1 (6 bases). The germline V gene encodes CDR1 MDHEN and CDR2 SYDVKM. This CDR3 contains 14 residues. Trimming removed 2 bases at V and 2 bases at J, with 9 bases between. The CDR3 DNA sequence: TGTGCCAGCAGTTTAGCCGGACAGAACTATGGCTACACCTTC. Encoded protein: CASSLAGQNYGYTF.

This chain connects TRBV7-8 to TRBJ1-5, with D unresolved. The CDR3 covers 14 residues. V was trimmed by 1 base and J by 0 bases, leaving 4 bases between them. Germline V gene lookup returns CDR1 SGHVS and CDR2 FQNEAQ. The DNA of the CDR3 is TGTGCCAGCAGCTTAGTATATAGCAATCAGCCCCAGCATTTT. This gives the protein CASSLVYSNQPQHF.

The chain has TRBV19 and TRBJ1-1; TRBD1 aligns across 7 bases. With V trimmed by 3 bases and J by 3 bases, 7 bases remained unmatched. This CDR3 comprises 15 residues. CDR1 and CDR2 from the germline V gene are LNHDA and SQIVND (reference sequence). The CDR3 nucleotides are TGTGCCAGTAGTATGGGTGAGGGGGCTTACACTGAAGCTTTCTTT. This encodes CASSMGEGAYTEAFF.

This rearrangement joins TRBV7-9 to TRBJ1-1; 7 nucleotides agree with TRBD1. This CDR3 contains 15 residues. Per the germline V gene, CDR1 is SEHNR and CDR2 is FQNEAQ (reference sequence). V lost 1 base, J lost 1 base, and 3 bases stayed unmatched. CDR3 loop: CASSLGGGGNTEAFF. The DNA of the CDR3 is TGTGCCAGCAGCTTAGGAGGGGGCGGGAACACTGAAGCTTTCTTT.

The CDR3 nucleotides are TGTGCCAGCAGCGTATCCGGGACTCCGAACACTGAAGCTTTCTTT. Its protein product is CASSVSGTPNTEAFF. The V call is TRBV7-9, the J call TRBJ1-1, with D maybe TRBD1 (5 bases). V lost 5 bases and J lost 1, with 14 bases in between. CDR1 is SEHNR, CDR2 FQNEAQ, per germline (reference sequence). The CDR3 covers 15 residues.

This clone has a handful of counts. The V call is TRBV5-6, the J call TRBJ2-3, with D maybe TRBD2 (7 bases). V shed 4 bases and J shed 1 base, with 13 bases lying between them. Germline CDR1 and CDR2: SGHDT and YYEEEE. This CDR3 contains 15 residues. CDR3 nucleotide sequence: TGTGCCAGCAGCGGGGGGGCGGGCCGCACAGATACGCAGTATTTT. This encodes CASSGGAGRTDTQYF. The variable domain in full, completed from reference TRBV5-6 and TRBJ2-3, reads DAGVTQSPTHLIKTRGQQVTLRCSPKSGHDTVSWYQQALGQGPQFIFQYYEEEERQRGNFPDRFSGHQFPNYSSELNVNALLLGDSALYLCASSGGAGRTDTQYFGPGTRLTVL.

This clone has just a few counts. This chain links TRBV30 with TRBJ2-7; a weak D match, TRBD1 (5 bases). The germline CDR1 and CDR2 sequences are GTSNPN and SVGIG (reference sequence). V gave up 2 bases and J gave up 10 bases, with 15 bases separating them. The CDR3 spans 12 residues. This CDR3 is CAWSQGAGKQYF. The CDR3 DNA reads TGTGCCTGGAGTCAAGGGGCAGGGAAACAGTACTTC.

The rearrangement links TRBV5-1 to TRBJ2-7; TRBD1 matches 9 bases. CDR1 is SGHRS, CDR2 YFSETQ, per germline. This CDR3 contains 14 residues. The trim removed 5 bases at V and 4 bases at J, leaving 7 bases unmatched. This CDR3 is CASRWGQGDYEQYF. Here the CDR3 DNA reads TGCGCCAGCAGGTGGGGACAGGGAGATTACGAGCAGTACTTC.

The rearrangement uses TRBV20-1 and TRBJ1-4; D possibly corresponds to TRBD1 (5 bases). Between the trimmed V and J ends, which lost 3 bases and 14 bases, there was a span of 13 bases. Germline CDR1 reads DFQATT; CDR2 reads SNEGSKA (reference sequence). This CDR3 is built from 11 residues. CDR3 sequence: CSASWGARLFF. The CDR3, as DNA: TGCAGTGCTAGTTGGGGCGCGCGGCTGTTTTTT.

J is TRBJ1-5 and V is TRBV4-2, with D unresolved. The germline V gene encodes CDR1 LGHNA and CDR2 YNFKEQ. The CDR3 loop spans 13 amino acids. Trimming removed 0 bases from V and 5 bases from J, with 5 bases in between. CDR3: CASSQDGDQPQHF. The CDR3 DNA reads TGTGCCAGCAGCCAAGACGGGGATCAGCCCCAGCATTTT.

This clone was seen a few times. V usage is TRBV5-5 and J usage is TRBJ2-1, with D unresolved. The CDR3 has 14 residues. The V and J ends lost 0 bases and 6 bases respectively, with 10 bases between them. The germline gives CDR1 SGHKS, CDR2 YYEKEE (reference sequence). The CDR3 coding sequence is TGTGCCAGCAGCTTGGCCGGTGGAGCCAATGAGCAGTTCTTC. It specifies CASSLAGGANEQFF.

This chain connects TRBV15 to TRBJ1-1, with a weak D call TRBD1 (6 bases). Trimming shortened V by 5 bases and J by 1 base, and 8 bases separated the two germline ends. CDR1 is LNHNV and CDR2 is YYDKDF in the germline V gene (reference sequence). The length of the CDR3 is 13 residues. The chain's CDR3 is CATSEQGNTEAFF. CDR3 nucleotides: TGTGCCACCAGCGAACAGGGGAACACTGAAGCTTTCTTT.

The V gene is TRBV6-1, the J gene TRBJ1-5; the match to TRBD1 covers 7 bases. This CDR3 comprises 14 residues. CDR1 and CDR2 from the germline V gene are MNHNS and SASEGT. Trimming at V came to 1 base and at J to 4 bases, leaving 1 base not matched to a gene. The CDR3 loop reads CASSEGDRNQPQHF. CDR3 nucleotides: TGTGCCAGCAGTGAAGGGGACAGAAATCAGCCCCAGCATTTT.

The rearrangement joins TRBV15 to TRBJ2-5; 10 nucleotides agree with TRBD2. This CDR3 comprises 15 residues. Germline V gene data show CDR1 as LNHNV and CDR2 as YYDKDF (reference sequence). V was pared by 6 bases and J by 7 bases, with 11 bases of the junction left unmatched. The CDR3 here is CATSRQRGGYATQYF. As DNA, the CDR3 is TGTGCCACCAGTAGGCAGCGGGGGGGCTACGCGACCCAGTACTTC.